This TCR beta chain was obtained from a study of control samples from healthy donors and cancer patients. CDR3 length: 14 amino acids. Germline loops: CDR1 LGHNA, CDR2 YSLEER. The germline V and J ends were trimmed by 0 bases and 6 bases, with 10 bases remaining between them. Assay: immunoSEQ multiplex PCR; the TCRdb copy retains only in-frame clones and omits some. The sample records 390,000 or so clones, 80% to 95% being singletons. This TCR came from a man aged 35-49 years with head and neck cancer. The genes are TRBV4-3 and TRBJ2-3; no clear D. The sequenced sample was PBMCs. The CDR3 DNA reads TGCGCCAGCAGCCAAGATTCCGATACGGATACGCAGTATTTT. Translation gives CASSQDSDTDTQYF.